Listed below are T cell receptor beta chains from one sample, sequenced in a study of T cells in Graves' hyperthyroidism and ophthalmopathy. One entry per CDR3 protein, called by TCRdb with MiXCR from the multiplex PCR reads. The top ten clones hold 34% of a sample with around 300,000 distinct CDR3 sequences, roughly 15% of them seen once. The sample was blood. These receptors all stem from a woman aged 40 to 50 with Graves' ophthalmopathy. The CDR3 runs from the conserved cysteine through the conserved F or W. The D gene is left open where the match is weak. The listing skips clone size in some rows; elsewhere it reads once, few, many or a size class.

TRBJ1-1 NA many TRBV3-1 CASSQHPGPEAFF TGTGCCAGCAGCCAGCACCCCGGTCCTGAAGCTTTCTTT
TRBJ2-5 TRBD1 many TRBV20-1 CSAPSRGRGETQYF TGCAGTGCTCCCTCGAGGGGGCGCGGGGAGACCCAGTACTTC
TRBJ1-1 NA many TRBV29-1 CSVEEGGLNTEAFF TGCAGCGTTGAAGAGGGGGGGCTGAACACTGAAGCTTTCTTT
TRBJ2-7 TRBD1 NA TRBV6-1 CACRGRQGWDEQYF TGTGCCTGCAGAGGGAGACAGGGGTGGGACGAGCAGTACTTC
TRBJ1-2 NA few TRBV24-1 CATSRTGRVGSSYTF TGTGCCACCAGTCGGACGGGCAGGGTTGGAAGTAGCTACACCTTC
TRBJ2-7 NA many TRBV7-9 CASSPPPGTYEQYF TGTGCCAGCAGCCCCCCCCCAGGAACCTACGAGCAGTACTTC
TRBJ2-6 NA many TRBV2 CASTQISGANVLTF TGTGCCAGCACTCAGATTTCTGGGGCCAACGTCCTGACTTTC
TRBJ2-3 NA many TRBV6-6 CASSYSRDTDTQYF TGTGCCAGCAGTTACTCGAGAGATACAGATACGCAGTATTTT
TRBJ2-3 NA many TRBV12-3/TRBV12-4 CASSFRGTDHTQYF TGTGCCAGCAGTTTTCGAGGGACCGACCATACGCAGTATTTT
TRBJ2-7 NA NA TRBV19 CASSFGVAVSYEQYF TGTGCCAGTAGCTTCGGAGTAGCGGTCTCCTACGAGCAGTACTTC
TRBJ2-7 NA many TRBV6-5 CASSYSSSYSYEQYF TGTGCCAGCAGTTACTCGAGTTCCTACTCCTACGAGCAGTACTTC
TRBJ2-7 TRBD2 NA TRBV20-1 CSAASGAPYEQYF TGCAGTGCTGCTAGCGGAGCGCCCTACGAGCAGTACTTC
TRBJ1-5 NA many TRBV30 CAWSSPGGPQHF TGTGCCTGGAGTTCGCCCGGTGGGCCCCAGCATTTT
TRBJ2-7 TRBD2 many TRBV9 CASSESSGIRGEQYF TGTGCCAGCAGCGAATCTAGCGGGATTCGGGGAGAGCAGTACTTC
TRBJ2-7 NA few TRBV20-1 CSGGPFSAGQQYF TGCAGTGGAGGGCCGTTTTCCGCGGGTCAGCAGTACTTC
TRBJ2-3 TRBD2 NA TRBV12-5 CASGSTSVSTDTQYF TGTGCTAGTGGTTCCACTAGCGTTAGCACAGATACGCAGTATTTT
TRBJ2-7 NA many TRBV20-1 CSAYRDETGEQYF TGCAGTGCATACCGGGACGAAACGGGGGAGCAGTACTTC